The T cell receptor beta chain under discussion was sequenced for a study of CXCR3-negative and CXCR3-positive naive CD8 T cells. Findings and caveats of the study: Researchers report that CXCR3-positive naive cells carry more hydrophobic TRB CDR3s than CXCR3-negative naive cells. For memory CD8+ cells diversity was much lower, but both naive subsets had comparably high diversity.

The libraries of TRB cDNA were prepared using 5' RACE with UMI labels. Each CDR3 protein gets one entry in TCRdb, which reprocessed the 5' RACE reads and gives no DNA. The clone table shows some 130,000 distinct CDR3 sequences, with the ten largest holding 0.5% to 0.75%. All CD8+ T cell subsets were sorted in triplicate at roughly 280,000 cells each. CD45RO-CCR7+CD27+CD95- defined naive CD8+ T cells. A word on this clonotype: Its antigen is not known.

The CDR3 length is 15 residues. Germline V gene sequence: CDR1 MDHEN, CDR2 SYDVKM. This receptor was identified in a human donor in good health. Some clones in this sample may be carry-over from other donors' samples. Sequencing was done on a sample of naive CXCR3+ CD8+ T cells from blood. Specified subset: CD45RO-CCR7+CD27+CD95- naive CD8+ T cells expressing CXCR3 (TNR3+). This chain connects TRBV28 to TRBJ2-2; the D call from TCRdb, TRBD2, cannot be confirmed without DNA. The CDR3 spells CASSLQGLNTGELFF.